Included here is one T cell receptor (beta chain) sequence, with context. Germline loops: CDR1 LGHDT, CDR2 YNNKEL (reference sequence). CDR3 length: 13 residues. V was clipped by 2 bases and J by 4 bases, with 6 bases between them. TCRdb's copy holds only in-frame clones and misses some; the assay was immunoSEQ multiplex PCR. The sample yields about 280,000 clones, 65% to 90% seen once. These data come from a study of blood T cell repertoires in COVID-19. As for the study in general: Sources were T cells, B-cell-depleted T cells, or PBMCs; the material itself was cDNA or gDNA.

The chain is built from TRBV3-1 (or the pseudogene TRBV3-2) and TRBJ2-1; D is uncertain. This clonotype originated in a human donor in a cohort sampled during active COVID-19. The sequencing input was peripheral blood. CDR3 in amino acids: CASSQYSYNEQFF. CDR3 nucleotide sequence: TGTGCCAGCAGCCAATACAGTTACAATGAGCAGTTCTTC.